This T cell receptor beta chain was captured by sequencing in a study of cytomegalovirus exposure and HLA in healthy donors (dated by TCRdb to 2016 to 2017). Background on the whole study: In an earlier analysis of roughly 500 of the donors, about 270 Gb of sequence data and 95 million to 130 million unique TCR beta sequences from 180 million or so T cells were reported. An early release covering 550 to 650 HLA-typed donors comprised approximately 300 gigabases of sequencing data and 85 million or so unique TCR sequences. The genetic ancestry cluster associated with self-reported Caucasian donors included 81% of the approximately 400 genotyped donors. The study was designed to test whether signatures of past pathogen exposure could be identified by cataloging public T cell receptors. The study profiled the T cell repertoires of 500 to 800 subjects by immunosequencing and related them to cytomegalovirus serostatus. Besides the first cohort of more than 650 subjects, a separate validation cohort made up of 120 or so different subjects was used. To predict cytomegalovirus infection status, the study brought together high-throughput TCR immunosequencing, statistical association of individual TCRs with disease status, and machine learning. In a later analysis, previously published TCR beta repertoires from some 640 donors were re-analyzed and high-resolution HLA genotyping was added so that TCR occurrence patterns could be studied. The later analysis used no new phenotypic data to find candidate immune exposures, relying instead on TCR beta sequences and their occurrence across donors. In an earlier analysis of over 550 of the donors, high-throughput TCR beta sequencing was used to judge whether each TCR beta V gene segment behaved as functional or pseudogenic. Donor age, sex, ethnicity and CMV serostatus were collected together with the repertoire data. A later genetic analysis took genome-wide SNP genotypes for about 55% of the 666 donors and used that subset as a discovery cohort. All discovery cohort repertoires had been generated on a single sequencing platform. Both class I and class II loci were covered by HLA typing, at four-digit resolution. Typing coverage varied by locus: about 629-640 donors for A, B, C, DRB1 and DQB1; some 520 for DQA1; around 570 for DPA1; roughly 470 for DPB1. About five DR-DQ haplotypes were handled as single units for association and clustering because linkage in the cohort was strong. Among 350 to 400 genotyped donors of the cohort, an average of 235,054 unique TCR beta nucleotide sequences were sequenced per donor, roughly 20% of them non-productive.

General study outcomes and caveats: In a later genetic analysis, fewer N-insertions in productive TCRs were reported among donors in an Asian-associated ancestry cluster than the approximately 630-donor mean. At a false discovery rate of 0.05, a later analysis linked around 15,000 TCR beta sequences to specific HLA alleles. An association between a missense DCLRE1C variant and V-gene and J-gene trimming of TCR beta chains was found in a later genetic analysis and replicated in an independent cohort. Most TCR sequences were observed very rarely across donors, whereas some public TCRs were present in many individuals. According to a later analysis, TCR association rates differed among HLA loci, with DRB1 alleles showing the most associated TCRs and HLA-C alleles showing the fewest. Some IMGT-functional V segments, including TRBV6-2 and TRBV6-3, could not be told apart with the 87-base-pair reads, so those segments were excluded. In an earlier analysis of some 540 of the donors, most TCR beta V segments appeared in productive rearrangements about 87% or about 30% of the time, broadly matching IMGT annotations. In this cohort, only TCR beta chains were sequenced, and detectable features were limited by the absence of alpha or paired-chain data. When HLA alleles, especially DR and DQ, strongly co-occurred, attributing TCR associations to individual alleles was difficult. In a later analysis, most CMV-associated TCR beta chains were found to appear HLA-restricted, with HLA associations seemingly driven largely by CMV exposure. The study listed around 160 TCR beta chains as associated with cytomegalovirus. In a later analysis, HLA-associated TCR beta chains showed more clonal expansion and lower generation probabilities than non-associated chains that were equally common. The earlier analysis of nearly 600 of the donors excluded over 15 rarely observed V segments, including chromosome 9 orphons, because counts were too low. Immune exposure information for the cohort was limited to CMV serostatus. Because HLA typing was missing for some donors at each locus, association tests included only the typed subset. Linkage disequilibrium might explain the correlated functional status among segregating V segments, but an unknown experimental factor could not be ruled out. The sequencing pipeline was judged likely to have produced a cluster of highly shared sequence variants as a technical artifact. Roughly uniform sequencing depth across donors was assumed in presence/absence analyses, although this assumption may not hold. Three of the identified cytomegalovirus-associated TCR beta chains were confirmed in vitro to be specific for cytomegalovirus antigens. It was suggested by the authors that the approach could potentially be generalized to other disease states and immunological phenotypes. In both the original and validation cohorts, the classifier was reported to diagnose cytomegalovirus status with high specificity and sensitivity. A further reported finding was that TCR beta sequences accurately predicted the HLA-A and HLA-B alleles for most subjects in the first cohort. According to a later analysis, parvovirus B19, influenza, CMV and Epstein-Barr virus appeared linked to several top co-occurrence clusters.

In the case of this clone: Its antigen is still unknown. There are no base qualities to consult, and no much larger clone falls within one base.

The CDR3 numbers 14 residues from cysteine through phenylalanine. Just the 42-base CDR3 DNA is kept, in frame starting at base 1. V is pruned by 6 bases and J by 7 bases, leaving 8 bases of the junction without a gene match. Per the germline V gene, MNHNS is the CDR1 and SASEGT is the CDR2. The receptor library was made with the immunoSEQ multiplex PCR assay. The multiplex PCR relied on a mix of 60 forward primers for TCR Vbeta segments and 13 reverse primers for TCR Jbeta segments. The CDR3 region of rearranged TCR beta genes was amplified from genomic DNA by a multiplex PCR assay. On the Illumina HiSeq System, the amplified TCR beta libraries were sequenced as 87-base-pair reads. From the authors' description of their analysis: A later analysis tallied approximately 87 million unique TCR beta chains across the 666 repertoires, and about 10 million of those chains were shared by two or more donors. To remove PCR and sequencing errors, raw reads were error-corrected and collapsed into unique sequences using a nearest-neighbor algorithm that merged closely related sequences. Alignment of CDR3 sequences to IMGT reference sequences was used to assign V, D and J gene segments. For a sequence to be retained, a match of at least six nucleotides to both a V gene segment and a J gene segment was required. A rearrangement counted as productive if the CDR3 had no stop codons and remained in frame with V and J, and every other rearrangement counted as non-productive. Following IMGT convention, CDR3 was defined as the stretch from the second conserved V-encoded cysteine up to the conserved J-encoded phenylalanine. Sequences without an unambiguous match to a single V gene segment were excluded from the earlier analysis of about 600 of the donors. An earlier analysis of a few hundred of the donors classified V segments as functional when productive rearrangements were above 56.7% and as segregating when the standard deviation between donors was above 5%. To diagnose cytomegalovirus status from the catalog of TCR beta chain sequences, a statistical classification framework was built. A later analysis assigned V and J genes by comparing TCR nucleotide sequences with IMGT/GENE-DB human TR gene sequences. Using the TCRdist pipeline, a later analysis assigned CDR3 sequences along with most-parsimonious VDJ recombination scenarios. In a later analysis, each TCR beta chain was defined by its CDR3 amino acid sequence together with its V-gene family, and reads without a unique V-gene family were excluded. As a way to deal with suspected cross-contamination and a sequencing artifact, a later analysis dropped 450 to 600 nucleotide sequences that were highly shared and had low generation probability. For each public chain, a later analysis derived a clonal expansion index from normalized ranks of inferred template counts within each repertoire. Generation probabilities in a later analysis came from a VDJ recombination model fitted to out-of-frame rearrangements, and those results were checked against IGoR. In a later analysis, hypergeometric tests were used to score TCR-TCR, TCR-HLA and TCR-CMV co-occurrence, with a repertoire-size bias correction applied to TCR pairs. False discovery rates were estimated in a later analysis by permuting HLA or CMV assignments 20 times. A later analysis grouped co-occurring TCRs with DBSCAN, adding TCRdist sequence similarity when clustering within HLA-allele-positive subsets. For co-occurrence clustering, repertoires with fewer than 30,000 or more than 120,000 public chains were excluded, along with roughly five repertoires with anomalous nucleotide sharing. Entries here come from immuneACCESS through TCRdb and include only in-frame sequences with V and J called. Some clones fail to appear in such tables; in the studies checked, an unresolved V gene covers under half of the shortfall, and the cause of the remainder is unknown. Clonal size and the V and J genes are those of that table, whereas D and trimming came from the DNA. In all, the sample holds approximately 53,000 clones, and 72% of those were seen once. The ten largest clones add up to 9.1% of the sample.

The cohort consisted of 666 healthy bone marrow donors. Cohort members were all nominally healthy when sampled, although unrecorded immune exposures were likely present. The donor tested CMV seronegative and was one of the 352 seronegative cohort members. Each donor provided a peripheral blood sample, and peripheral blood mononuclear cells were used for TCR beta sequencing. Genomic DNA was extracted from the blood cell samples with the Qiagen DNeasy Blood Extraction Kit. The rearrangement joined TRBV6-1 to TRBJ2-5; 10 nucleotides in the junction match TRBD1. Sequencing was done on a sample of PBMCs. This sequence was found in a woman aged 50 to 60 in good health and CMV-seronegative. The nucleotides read TGTGCCAGCAGACTAGGACAGGGGGACGGGACCCAGTACTTC. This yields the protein CASRLGQGDGTQYF.